The subject of this entry is one T cell receptor (beta chain). Its specificity is not known. CDR1 and CDR2 (germline): MGHDK, SYGVNS. V shed 0 bases and J shed 8 bases, with 5 bases lying between them. The CDR3 runs to 12 residues. The data stem from a study of cytomegalovirus exposure and HLA in healthy donors. Study-wide results and caveats: Productive status was seen about 90% or about 30% of the time for most TCR beta V segments in an earlier analysis. As a later analysis showed, a missense DCLRE1C variant was linked to trimming of TCR beta V- and J-genes.

Researchers ran the PCR with 60 Vbeta and 13 Jbeta primers. Some clones are missing from TCRdb's copy, which holds only in-frame ones; the method was immunoSEQ multiplex PCR. The sample contains some 130,000 clones, around 73% of which appear only once. Material for sequencing was PBMCs. This receptor was identified in a man aged 45-65 years in good health and CMV-seronegative. J is TRBJ2-1 and V is TRBV25-1; D uncertain. Here the CDR3 reads CASSEYLDEQFF. The CDR3 bases are TGTGCCAGCAGTGAATACCTAGATGAGCAGTTCTTC.